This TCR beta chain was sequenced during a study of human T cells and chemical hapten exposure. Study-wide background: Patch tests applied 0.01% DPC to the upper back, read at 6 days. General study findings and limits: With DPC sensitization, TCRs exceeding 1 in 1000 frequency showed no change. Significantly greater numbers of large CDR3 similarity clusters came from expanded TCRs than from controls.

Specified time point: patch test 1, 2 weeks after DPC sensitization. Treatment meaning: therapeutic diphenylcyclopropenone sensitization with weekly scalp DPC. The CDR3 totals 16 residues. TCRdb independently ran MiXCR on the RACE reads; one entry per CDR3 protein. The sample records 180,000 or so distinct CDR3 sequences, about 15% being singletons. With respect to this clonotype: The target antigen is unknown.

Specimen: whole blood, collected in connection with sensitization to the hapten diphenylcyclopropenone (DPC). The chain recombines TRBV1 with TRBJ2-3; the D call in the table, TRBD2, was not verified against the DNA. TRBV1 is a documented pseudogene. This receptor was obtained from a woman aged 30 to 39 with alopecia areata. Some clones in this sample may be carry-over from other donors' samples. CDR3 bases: TGCACCAGCAGCCAAGTCGTCCTAGCGGGGGGACATACGCAGTATTTT. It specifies CTSSQVVLAGGHTQYF.